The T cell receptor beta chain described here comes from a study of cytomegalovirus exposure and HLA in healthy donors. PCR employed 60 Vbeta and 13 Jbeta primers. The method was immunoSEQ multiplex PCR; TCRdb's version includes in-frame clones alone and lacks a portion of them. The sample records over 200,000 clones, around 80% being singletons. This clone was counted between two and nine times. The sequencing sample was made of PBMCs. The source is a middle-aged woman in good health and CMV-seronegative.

The CDR3 bases are TGTGCCAGCATGGCCGGGAATCAGCCCCAGCATTTT. Its protein is CASMAGNQPQHF. The chain is built from TRBV2 and TRBJ1-5; unclear D gene. The CDR3 covers 12 residues. In germline, CDR1 is SNHLY, CDR2 FYNNEI. The V end lost 7 bases, the J end lost 4 bases, and 8 bases lay between the germline ends. The full variable domain, its missing parts supplied by reference TRBV2 and TRBJ1-5, is EPEVTQTPSHQVTQMGQEVILRCVPISNHLYFYWYRQILGQKVEFLVSFYNNEISEKSEIFDDQFSVERPDGSNFTLKIRSTKLEDSAMYFCASMAGNQPQHFGDGTRLSIL.